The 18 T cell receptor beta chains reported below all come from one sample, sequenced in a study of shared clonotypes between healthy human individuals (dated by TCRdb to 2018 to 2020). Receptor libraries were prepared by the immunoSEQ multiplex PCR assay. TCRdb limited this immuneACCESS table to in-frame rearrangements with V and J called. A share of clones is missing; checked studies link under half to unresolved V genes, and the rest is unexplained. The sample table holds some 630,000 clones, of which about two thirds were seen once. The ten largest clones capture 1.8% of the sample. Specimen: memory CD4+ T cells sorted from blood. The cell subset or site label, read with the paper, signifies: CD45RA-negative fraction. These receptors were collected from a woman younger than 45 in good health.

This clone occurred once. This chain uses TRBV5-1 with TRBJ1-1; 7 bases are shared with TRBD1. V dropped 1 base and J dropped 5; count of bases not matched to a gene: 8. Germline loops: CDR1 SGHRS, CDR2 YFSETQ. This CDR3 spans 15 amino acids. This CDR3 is CASSLRPGGITEAFF. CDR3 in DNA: TGCGCCAGCAGCTTGAGGCCAGGGGGTATTACTGAAGCTTTCTTT.

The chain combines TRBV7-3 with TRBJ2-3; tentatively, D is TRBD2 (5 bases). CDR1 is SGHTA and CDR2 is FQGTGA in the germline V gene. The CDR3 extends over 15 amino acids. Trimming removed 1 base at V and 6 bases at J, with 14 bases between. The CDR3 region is CASSLSQRRGDTQYF. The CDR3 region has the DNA TGTGCCAGCAGCTTAAGTCAGCGTAGAGGGGATACGCAGTATTTT.

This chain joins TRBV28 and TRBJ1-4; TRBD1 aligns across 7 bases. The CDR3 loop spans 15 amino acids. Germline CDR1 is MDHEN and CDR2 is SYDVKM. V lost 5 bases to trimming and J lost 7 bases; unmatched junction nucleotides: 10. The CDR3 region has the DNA TGTGCCAGCAGTCCAGCGGACAGGCCCACTGAAAAACTGTTTTTT. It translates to CASSPADRPTEKLFF.

The DNA for the CDR3 is TGCGCCAGCAGCCAACCCTGGGCGGCTAGAGGCTCTGGGGCCAACGTCCTGACTTTC. It codes for CASSQPWAARGSGANVLTF. V usage is TRBV4-1 and J usage is TRBJ2-6; D is ambiguous. The CDR3 spans 19 residues. V lost 2 bases, J lost 0 bases, and 17 bases lay in between. Germline V CDR1 and CDR2: MGHRA, YSYEKL.

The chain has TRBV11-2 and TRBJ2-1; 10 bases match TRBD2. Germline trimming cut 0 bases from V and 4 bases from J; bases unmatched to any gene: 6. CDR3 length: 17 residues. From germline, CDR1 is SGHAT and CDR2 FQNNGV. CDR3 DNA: TGTGCCAGCAGCTTAGATTTCGGAGCGGGAGGGTACAATGAGCAGTTCTTC. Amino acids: CASSLDFGAGGYNEQFF.

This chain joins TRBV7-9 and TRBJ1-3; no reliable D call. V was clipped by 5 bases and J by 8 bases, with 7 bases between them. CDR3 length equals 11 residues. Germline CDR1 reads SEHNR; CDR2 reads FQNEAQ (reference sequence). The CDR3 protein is CASSKVDTIYF. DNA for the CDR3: TGTGCCAGCAGCAAAGTGGACACCATATATTTT.

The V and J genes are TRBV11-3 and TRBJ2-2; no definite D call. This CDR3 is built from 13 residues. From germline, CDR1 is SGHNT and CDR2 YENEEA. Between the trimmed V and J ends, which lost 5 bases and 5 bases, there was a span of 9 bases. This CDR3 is CASSLLQTGELFF. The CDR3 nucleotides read TGTGCCAGCAGCCTACTTCAGACCGGGGAGCTGTTTTTT. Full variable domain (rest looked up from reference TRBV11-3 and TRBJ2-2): EAGVVQSPRYKIIEKKQPVAFWCNPISGHNTLYWYLQNLGQGPELLIRYENEEAVDDSQLPKDRFSAERLKGVDSTLKIQPAELGDSAVYLCASSLLQTGELFFGEGSRLTVL.

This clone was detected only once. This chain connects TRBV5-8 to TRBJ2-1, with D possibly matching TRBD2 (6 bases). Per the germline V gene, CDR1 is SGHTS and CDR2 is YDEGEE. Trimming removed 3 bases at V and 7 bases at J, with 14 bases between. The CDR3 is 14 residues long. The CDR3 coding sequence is TGTGCCAGCAGCTGGGAGGCTAGCAGGAATGAGCAGTTCTTC. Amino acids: CASSWEASRNEQFF.

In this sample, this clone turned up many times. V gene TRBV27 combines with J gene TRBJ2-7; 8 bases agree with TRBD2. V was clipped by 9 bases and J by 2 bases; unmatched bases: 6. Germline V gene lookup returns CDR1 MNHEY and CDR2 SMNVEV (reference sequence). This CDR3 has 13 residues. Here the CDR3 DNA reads TGTGCCAGTGCGGGGGGTGGGGCCTACGAGCAGTACTTC. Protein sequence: CASAGGGAYEQYF.

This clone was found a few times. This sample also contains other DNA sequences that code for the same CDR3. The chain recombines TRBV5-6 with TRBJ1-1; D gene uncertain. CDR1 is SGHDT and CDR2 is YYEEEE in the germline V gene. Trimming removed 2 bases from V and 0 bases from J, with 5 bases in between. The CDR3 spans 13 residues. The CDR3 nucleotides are TGTGCCAGCAGCTTATCAGTGAACACTGAAGCTTTCTTT. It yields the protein CASSLSVNTEAFF.

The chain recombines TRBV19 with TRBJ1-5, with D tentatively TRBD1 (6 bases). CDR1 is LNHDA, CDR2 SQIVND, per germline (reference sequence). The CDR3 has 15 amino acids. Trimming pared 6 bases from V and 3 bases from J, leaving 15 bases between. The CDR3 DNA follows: TGTGCCAGTAGGACCGACGGACAGATCAATCAGCCCCAGCATTTT. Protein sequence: CASRTDGQINQPQHF.

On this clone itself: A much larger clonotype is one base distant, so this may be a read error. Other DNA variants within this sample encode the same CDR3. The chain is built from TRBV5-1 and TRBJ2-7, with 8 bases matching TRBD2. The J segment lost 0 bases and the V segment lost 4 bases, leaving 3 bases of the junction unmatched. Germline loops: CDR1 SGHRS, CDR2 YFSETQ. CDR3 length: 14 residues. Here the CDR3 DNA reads TGCGCCAGCAGCGCGAGCGGGAGCTCCTACGAGCAGTACTTC. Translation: CASSASGSSYEQYF.

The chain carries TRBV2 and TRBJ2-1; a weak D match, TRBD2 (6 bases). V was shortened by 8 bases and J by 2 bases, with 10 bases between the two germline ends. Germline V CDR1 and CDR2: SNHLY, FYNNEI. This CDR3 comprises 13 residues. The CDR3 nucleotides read TGTGCCAGCCAGGGACTGACCTACAATGAGCAGTTCTTC. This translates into CASQGLTYNEQFF. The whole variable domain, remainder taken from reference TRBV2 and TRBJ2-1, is EPEVTQTPSHQVTQMGQEVILRCVPISNHLYFYWYRQILGQKVEFLVSFYNNEISEKSEIFDDQFSVERPDGSNFTLKIRSTKLEDSAMYFCASQGLTYNEQFFGPGTRLTVL.

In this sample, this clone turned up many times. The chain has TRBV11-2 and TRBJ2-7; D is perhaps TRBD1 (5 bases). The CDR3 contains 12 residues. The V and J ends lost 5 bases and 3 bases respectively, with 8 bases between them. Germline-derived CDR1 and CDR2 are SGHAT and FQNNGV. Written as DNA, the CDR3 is TGTGCCAGCAGCGCAGGGTTCTACGAGCAGTACTTC. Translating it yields CASSAGFYEQYF.

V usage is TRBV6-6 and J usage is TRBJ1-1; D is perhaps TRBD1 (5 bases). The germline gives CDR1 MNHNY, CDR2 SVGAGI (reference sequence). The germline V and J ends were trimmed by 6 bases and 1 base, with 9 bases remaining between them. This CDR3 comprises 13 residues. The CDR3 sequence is CASRETENTEAFF. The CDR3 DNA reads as TGTGCCAGCAGGGAGACAGAGAACACTGAAGCTTTCTTT.

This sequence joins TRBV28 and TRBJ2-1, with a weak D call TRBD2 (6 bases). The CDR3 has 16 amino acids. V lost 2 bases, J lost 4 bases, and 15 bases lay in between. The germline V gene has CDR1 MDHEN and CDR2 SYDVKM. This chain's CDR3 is CASSLAGAGRYNEQFF. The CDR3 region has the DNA TGTGCCAGCAGTTTAGCCGGGGCGGGAAGGTACAATGAGCAGTTCTTC.

CDR3 sequence (DNA): TGCAGCGCTTCTTTCCGCGGGGGAATGAATGAGCAGTTCTTC. As protein: CSASFRGGMNEQFF. This sequence joins TRBV29-1 and TRBJ2-1; 7 bases map to TRBD2. After removal of 7 bases from V and 7 bases from J, the junction contained 13 bases not matched to a gene. The CDR3 has 14 residues. Germline V CDR1 and CDR2: SQVTM, ANQGSEA.

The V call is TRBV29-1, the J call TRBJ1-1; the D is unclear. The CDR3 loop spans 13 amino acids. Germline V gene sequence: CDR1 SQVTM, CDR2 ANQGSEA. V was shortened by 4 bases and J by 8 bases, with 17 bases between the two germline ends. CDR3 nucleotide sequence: TGCAGCGTTGGGTTCTCCGCTTTTTCCGAAGCTTTCTTT. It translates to CSVGFSAFSEAFF.